This is a list of T cell receptor beta chains from one sample in a study of OX40 agonist ivuxolimab in advanced cancers. Method: immunoSEQ multiplex PCR; TCRdb's copy keeps in-frame clones and lacks some. The sample has around 50,000 clones; almost 85% are singletons. Sequencing was performed on CD4+ or CD8+ T cells sorted from blood, taken in a trial of the OX40 agonist ivuxolimab. Receptors originate from an adult with an advanced solid tumor such as melanoma, head and neck, liver or kidney cancer. CDR3s include the opening cysteine and the closing phenylalanine or tryptophan. The order of the fields is V gene, J gene, D gene, clone size, CDR3 DNA, CDR3 protein. The D gene is left open where the match is weak. Expanded clones are given a class, and other clones once, few, many or no size at all.

TRBV5-1,TRBJ1-2,TRBD1,.,TGCGCCAGCAGCCTGGACAGGGGGCAGAGTGGCTACACCTTC,CASSLDRGQSGYTF
TRBV5-1,TRBJ1-1,.,.,TGCGCCAGCAGCCTTACCTTCCAGGGAGGGATAATGAACACTGAAGCTTTCTTT,CASSLTFQGGIMNTEAFF
TRBV7-2,TRBJ1-3,.,.,TGTGCCAGCAGTTATACAGGGATTCTCTCTGGAAACACCATATATTTT,CASSYTGILSGNTIYF
TRBV6-6,TRBJ1-3,TRBD1,.,TGTGCCAGCAGTCCCCTGACAGGGGAAGGCACCATATATTTT,CASSPLTGEGTIYF
TRBV7-2,TRBJ1-1,.,.,TGTGCCAGCAGCTTAGCTCGTATGAACACTGAAGCTTTCTTT,CASSLARMNTEAFF
TRBV19,TRBJ1-2,TRBD1,.,TGTGCCAGTAGTATTACAGGGGGAGGAGGCTACACCTTC,CASSITGGGGYTF
TRBV7-2,TRBJ2-3,TRBD2,.,TGTGCCAGCAGCTCTCAAGTTAGCGGGAGAGGCACAGATACGCAGTATTTT,CASSSQVSGRGTDTQYF
TRBV5-4,TRBJ2-1,TRBD1,once,TGTGCCAGCAGCCCGGGACAGGCCTACAATGAGCAGTTCTTC,CASSPGQAYNEQFF
TRBV25-1,TRBJ2-5,.,.,TGTGCCAGCAGTGACTACCGGGACATTGAGACCCAGTACTTC,CASSDYRDIETQYF
TRBV11-2,TRBJ1-4,.,.,TGTGCCAGCAGATCACCGGGGCGGGGGCGAAAGGAGGAAAAACTGTTTTTT,CASRSPGRGRKEEKLFF
TRBV19,TRBJ2-2,TRBD2,.,TGTGCCAGTAGTACCACAAACCTAGCGGGAGGGTACGGGGAGCTGTTTTTT,CASSTTNLAGGYGELFF
TRBV18,TRBJ2-7,TRBD2,.,TGTGCCAGCTCACCATTTGGTTTAGCGGGAGAATTTCGGTCAGGGGAGCAGTACTTC,CASSPFGLAGEFRSGEQYF
TRBV27,TRBJ2-7,TRBD2,.,TGTGCCAGCAGTTTCGGGACTAGCGGGAGCTACGAGCAGTACTTC,CASSFGTSGSYEQYF
TRBV6-5,TRBJ1-5,.,.,TGTGCCAGCACCTCGAGAGGGGCCGGCAATCAGCCCCAGCATTTT,CASTSRGAGNQPQHF
TRBV18,TRBJ2-3,TRBD2,.,TGTGCCAGCTCACTAAGGACTAGCACCACAGATACGCAGTATTTT,CASSLRTSTTDTQYF
TRBV11-2,TRBJ1-5,TRBD1,once,TGTGCCAGCAGCCCAGGGGGCGGGGATCAGCCCCAGCATTTT,CASSPGGGDQPQHF
TRBV6-5,TRBJ1-3,.,.,TGTGCCAGCAGTTCTGGGACCGAGTCTGGAAACACCATATATTTT,CASSSGTESGNTIYF
TRBV11-1,TRBJ2-7,.,.,TGTGCCAGCAGCCCGAAGGAGACCTACGAGCAGTACTTC,CASSPKETYEQYF
TRBV19,TRBJ1-3,.,.,TGTGCCTCCTGCAAGGACAACTCTGGAAACACCATATATTTT,CASCKDNSGNTIYF
TRBV14,TRBJ1-1,.,.,TGTGCCAGCAGCCAAGTAATTCAGGGGAGTGAAGCTTTCTTT,CASSQVIQGSEAFF
TRBV19,TRBJ2-4,TRBD1,.,TGTGCCAGTAGTCCCTACTCGGGACAGGTCTTAGCCAAAAACATTCAGTACTTC,CASSPYSGQVLAKNIQYF
TRBV6-6,TRBJ2-7,TRBD1,.,TGTGCCAGCAGTCCGCCGGGACAGCCGTACGAGCAGTACTTC,CASSPPGQPYEQYF
TRBV5-6,TRBJ2-6,.,.,TGTGCCAGCAGCTTGGGTTTCCGCTCTGGGGCCAACGTCCTGACTTTC,CASSLGFRSGANVLTF
TRBV7-2,TRBJ1-2,TRBD1,once,TGTGCCAGCAGCCGGACAGGTTCTAACTATGGCTACACCTTC,CASSRTGSNYGYTF
TRBV27,TRBJ2-1,TRBD2,.,TGTGCCAGCAGTTCACACCAATTAGCGGGAGGGCGCGGTGAGCAGTTCTTC,CASSSHQLAGGRGEQFF